In its sample, the clone carrying this TCR beta chain was seen once. The sample belongs to a study of blood T cell repertoires in COVID-19. Researchers sorted participants into cohorts using their self-reported clinical history. In the authors' methods: Amplifying reference gene primers gave estimates of nucleated cell counts. Profiling relied on immunoSEQ multiplex PCR, and the TCRdb table lists in-frame clones only, not all of them. V and J calls and clone size are copied from that table; D and trimming were computed from the DNA. The sample lists about 270,000 clones, approximately 90% occurring once. The CDR3 is 15 residues long. Germline values: CDR1 SGHRS, CDR2 YFSETQ. V dropped 4 bases and J dropped 6; count of bases not matched to a gene: 4.

The sequence derives from a man aged 18 to 30 who had recovered from COVID-19. Sequences were obtained from PBMCs or T cells enriched from blood (not recorded which). The rearrangement links TRBV5-1 to TRBJ2-3; 14 nucleotides match TRBD2. The CDR3 is CASSAGLAGVDTQYF. For the CDR3, the DNA is TGCGCCAGCAGCGCGGGACTAGCGGGGGTTGATACGCAGTATTTT.